This T cell receptor beta chain was documented in a study of cytomegalovirus exposure and HLA in healthy donors. The CDR3 has 14 amino acids. CDR1 is SGHNT and CDR2 is YYREEE in the germline V gene (reference sequence). V dropped 4 bases and J dropped 4 bases, with 15 bases sitting between them. A remark on this clone: Its antigen remains unidentified.

General observations from the study: Researchers reportedly found TCR beta sequences accurately predicted most subjects' HLA-A and HLA-B alleles. In a later analysis, an Asian-associated ancestry cluster reportedly showed fewer N-insertions than the roughly 710-donor mean.

Use of 60 Vbeta and 13 Jbeta primers characterized the PCR. Clones were sequenced by immunoSEQ multiplex PCR, and TCRdb holds only the in-frame ones, with some missing. This table lists about 160,000 clones. This sequence joins TRBV5-4 and TRBJ2-7; D remains unclear. Sequencing was performed on PBMCs. This clonotype was sampled from a man aged 30 to 39 in good health and CMV-seronegative. The CDR3 is CASSPSASSYEQYF. The CDR3 DNA is TGTGCCAGCAGCCCGAGCGCCAGCAGTTACGAGCAGTACTTC. The full variable domain, rest sourced from reference TRBV5-4 and TRBJ2-7, is ETGVTQSPTHLIKTRGQQVTLRCSSQSGHNTVSWYQQALGQGPQFIFQYYREEENGRGNFPPRFSGLQFPNYSSELNVNALELDDSALYLCASSPSASSYEQYFGPGTRLTVT.